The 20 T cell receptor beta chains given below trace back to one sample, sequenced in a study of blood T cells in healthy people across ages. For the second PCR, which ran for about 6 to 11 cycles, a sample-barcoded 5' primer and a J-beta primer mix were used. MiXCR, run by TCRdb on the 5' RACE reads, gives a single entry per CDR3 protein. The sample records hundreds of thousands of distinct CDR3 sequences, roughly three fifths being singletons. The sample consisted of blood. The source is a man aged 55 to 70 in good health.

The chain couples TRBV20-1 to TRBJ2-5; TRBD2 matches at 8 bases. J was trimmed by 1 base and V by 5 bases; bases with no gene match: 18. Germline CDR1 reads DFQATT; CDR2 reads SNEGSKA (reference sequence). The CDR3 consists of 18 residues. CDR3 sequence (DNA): TGCAGTGCTCCGGGGAGCATAGCGGGATGGAGGGGCCAAGAGACCCAGTACTTC. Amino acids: CSAPGSIAGWRGQETQYF.

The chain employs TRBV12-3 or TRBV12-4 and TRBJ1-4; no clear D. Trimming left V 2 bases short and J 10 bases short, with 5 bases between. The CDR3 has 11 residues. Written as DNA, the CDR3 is TGTGCCAGCAGTTTATTAGGAAAACTGTTTTTT. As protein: CASSLLGKLFF.

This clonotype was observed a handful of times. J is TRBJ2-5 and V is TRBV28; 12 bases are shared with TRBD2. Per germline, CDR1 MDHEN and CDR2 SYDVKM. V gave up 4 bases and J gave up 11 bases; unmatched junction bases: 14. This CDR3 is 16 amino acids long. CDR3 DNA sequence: TGTGCCAGCAGTTCCCCTGGACTAGCGGGAAACAATGAGCAGTACTTC. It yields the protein CASSSPGLAGNNEQYF. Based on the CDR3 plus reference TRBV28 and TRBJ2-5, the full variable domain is DVKVTQSSRYLVKRTGEKVFLECVQDMDHENMFWYRQDPGLGLRLIYFSYDVKMKEKGDIPEGYSVSREKKERFSLILESASTNQTSMYLCASSSPGLAGNNEQYFGPGTRLLVL.

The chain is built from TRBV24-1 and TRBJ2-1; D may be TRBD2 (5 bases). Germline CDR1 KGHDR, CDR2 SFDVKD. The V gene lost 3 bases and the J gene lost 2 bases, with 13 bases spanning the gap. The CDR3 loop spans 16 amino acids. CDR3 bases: TGTGCCACCAGTGATGCTAGCAGTTTAACCTACAATGAGCAGTTCTTC. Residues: CATSDASSLTYNEQFF.

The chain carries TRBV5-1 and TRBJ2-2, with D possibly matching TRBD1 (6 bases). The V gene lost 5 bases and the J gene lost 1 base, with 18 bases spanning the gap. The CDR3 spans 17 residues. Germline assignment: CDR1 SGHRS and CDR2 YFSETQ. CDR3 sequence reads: CASRRTGQILNTGELFF. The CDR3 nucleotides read TGCGCCAGCAGACGCACCGGACAGATTTTGAACACCGGGGAGCTGTTTTTT. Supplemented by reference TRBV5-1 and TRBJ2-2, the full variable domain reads KAGVTQTPRYLIKTRGQQVTLSCSPISGHRSVSWYQQTPGQGLQFLFEYFSETQRNKGNFPGRFSGRQFSNSRSEMNVSTLELGDSALYLCASRRTGQILNTGELFFGEGSRLTVL.

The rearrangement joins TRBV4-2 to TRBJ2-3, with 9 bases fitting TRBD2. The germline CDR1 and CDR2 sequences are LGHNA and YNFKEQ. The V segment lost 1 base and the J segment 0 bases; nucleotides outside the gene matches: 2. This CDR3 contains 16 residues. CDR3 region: CASSQASGTSTDTQYF. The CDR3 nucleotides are TGTGCCAGCAGCCAAGCTAGCGGGACTAGCACAGATACGCAGTATTTT.

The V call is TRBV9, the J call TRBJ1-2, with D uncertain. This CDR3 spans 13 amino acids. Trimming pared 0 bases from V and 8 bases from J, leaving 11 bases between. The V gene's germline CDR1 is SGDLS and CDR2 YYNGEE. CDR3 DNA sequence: TGTGCCAGCAGCGTAGGGGGAAAGGGAGGCTACACCTTC. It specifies CASSVGGKGGYTF.

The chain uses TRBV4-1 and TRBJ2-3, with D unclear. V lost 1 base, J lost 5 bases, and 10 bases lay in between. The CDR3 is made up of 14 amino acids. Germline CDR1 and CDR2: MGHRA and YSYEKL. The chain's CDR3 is CASSQGEREDTQYF. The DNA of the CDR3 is TGCGCCAGCAGCCAAGGGGAAAGGGAAGATACGCAGTATTTT.

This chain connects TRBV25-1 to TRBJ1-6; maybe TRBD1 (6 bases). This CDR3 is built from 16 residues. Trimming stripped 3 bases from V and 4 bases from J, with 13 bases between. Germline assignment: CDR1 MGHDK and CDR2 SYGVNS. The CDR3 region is CASSEGGLSYNSPLHF. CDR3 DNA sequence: TGTGCCAGCAGTGAGGGGGGGCTGTCTTATAATTCACCCCTCCACTTT.

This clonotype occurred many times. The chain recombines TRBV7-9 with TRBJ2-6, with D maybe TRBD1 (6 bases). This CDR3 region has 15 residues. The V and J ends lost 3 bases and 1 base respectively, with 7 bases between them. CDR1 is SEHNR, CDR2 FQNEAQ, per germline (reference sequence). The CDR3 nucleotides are TGTGCCAGCAGCTTTGGACAGTCTGGGGCCAACGTCCTGACTTTC. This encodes CASSFGQSGANVLTF.

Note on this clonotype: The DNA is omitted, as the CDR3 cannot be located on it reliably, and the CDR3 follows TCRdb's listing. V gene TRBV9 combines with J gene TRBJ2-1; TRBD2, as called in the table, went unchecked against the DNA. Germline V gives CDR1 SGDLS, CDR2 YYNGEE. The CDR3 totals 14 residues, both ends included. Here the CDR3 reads CASSVGGGNNERFF.

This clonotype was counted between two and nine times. The CDR3: CASSSTSGGDSQQTQYF. The CDR3, as DNA: TGTGCCAGCAGCTCCACTAGCGGGGGCGACTCTCAGCAGACCCAGTACTTC. The chain is built from TRBV7-9 and TRBJ2-5, with 11 bases aligning to TRBD2. The CDR3 runs to 17 residues. V trimming: 4 bases; J trimming: 6 bases; junction bases outside the gene matches: 13. Germline V gene sequence: CDR1 SEHNR, CDR2 FQNEAQ (reference sequence).

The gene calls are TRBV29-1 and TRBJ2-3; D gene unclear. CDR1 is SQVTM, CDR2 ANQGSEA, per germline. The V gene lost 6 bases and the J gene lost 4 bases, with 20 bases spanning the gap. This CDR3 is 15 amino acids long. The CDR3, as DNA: TGCAGCGTCCGACTCCAATCAGTCGCCGCAGATACGCAGTATTTT. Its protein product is CSVRLQSVAADTQYF.

The CDR3 loop is CASSQSAGTGVSYNEQFF. CDR3 nucleotide sequence: TGTGCCAGCAGTCAGAGCGCCGGGACAGGGGTGTCCTACAATGAGCAGTTCTTC. The chain couples TRBV7-8 to TRBJ2-1, with 10 bases fitting TRBD1. The CDR3 is made up of 18 amino acids. CDR1 and CDR2 (germline): SGHVS, FQNEAQ. J gave up 1 base and V 6 bases, and 12 bases lay outside the gene matches.

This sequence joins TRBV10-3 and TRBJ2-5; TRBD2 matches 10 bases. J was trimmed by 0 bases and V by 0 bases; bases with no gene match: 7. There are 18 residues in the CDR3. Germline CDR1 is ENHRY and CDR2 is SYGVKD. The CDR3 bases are TGTGCCATCAGTGAGTCAGGAGCTAGCGGGGGTAACCAAGAGACCCAGTACTTC. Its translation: CAISESGASGGNQETQYF.

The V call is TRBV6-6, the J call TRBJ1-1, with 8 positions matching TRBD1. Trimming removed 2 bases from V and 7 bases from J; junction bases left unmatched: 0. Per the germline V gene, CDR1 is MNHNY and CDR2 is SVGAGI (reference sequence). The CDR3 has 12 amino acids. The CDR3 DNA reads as TGTGCCAGCAGTTACGGGACAGGTGAAGCTTTCTTT. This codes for CASSYGTGEAFF.

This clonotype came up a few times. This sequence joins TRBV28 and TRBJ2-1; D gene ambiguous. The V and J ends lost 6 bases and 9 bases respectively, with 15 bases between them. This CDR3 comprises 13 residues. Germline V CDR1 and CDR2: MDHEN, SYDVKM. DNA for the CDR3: TGTGCCAGCAGCCCTCCGGGCTGGGGTGAGCAGTTCTTC. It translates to CASSPPGWGEQFF.

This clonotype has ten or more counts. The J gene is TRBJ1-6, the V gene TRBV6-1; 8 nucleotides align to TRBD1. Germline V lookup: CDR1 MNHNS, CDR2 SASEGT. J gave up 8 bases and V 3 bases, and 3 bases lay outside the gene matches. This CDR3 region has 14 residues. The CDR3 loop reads CASSETGADSPLHF. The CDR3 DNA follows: TGTGCCAGCAGTGAGACAGGGGCGGATTCACCCCTCCACTTT.

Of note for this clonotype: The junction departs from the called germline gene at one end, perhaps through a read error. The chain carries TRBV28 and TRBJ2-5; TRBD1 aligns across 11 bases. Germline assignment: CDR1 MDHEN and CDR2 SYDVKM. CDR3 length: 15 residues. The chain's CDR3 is CASSSSGTGGRTRYF. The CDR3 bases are TGTGCCAGCAGTTCCTCCGGGACAGGGGGTCGGACCCGGTACTTC.

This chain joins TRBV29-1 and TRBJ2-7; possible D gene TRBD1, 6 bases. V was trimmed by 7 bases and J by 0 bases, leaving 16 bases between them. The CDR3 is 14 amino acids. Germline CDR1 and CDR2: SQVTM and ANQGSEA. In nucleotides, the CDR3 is TGCAGCGCCAGGGACACCACGAGCTCCTACGAGCAGTACTTC. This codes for CSARDTTSSYEQYF.